One and the same sample provided the 12 T cell receptor beta chains below, sequenced in a study of T cells in Graves' hyperthyroidism and ophthalmopathy. The source material, RNA transcripts, was used to amplify TCR beta CDR3 regions. HTBI primers were used for first-round RT-PCR of the TCR CDR3. TCRdb analysed the multiplex PCR reads with MiXCR anew, one entry per CDR3 protein. The repertoire consists of around 720,000 distinct CDR3 sequences, with around 40% occurring once and the leading ten covering approximately 31%. Sequenced input: blood. The receptor source for this set is a woman aged 35 to 49 with Graves' hyperthyroidism.

This clonotype turned up a few times. This rearrangement joins TRBV5-1 to TRBJ1-3; D is possibly TRBD1 (6 bases). V lost 0 bases and J 0 bases, leaving 19 bases between the germline ends. The CDR3 covers 19 residues. CDR1 and CDR2 (germline): SGHRS, YFSETQ. The CDR3 sequence is CASSLGTVGRGSSGNTIYF. CDR3 nucleotides: TGCGCCAGCAGCTTGGGAACAGTCGGCAGGGGATCCTCTGGAAACACCATATATTTT.

The chain couples TRBV20-1 to TRBJ1-3; D call uncertain. This CDR3 has 16 residues. From germline, CDR1 is DFQATT and CDR2 SNEGSKA (reference sequence). Trimming removed 0 bases from V and 0 bases from J, with 12 bases in between. The CDR3 sequence: CSARDPSGNSGNTIYF. The CDR3 region has the DNA TGCAGTGCTAGAGATCCATCGGGGAACTCTGGAAACACCATATATTTT.

This clonotype was seen ten or more times. This rearrangement joins TRBV29-1 to TRBJ1-1; D call uncertain. V lost 7 bases to trimming and J lost 3 bases, with 15 bases between them. This CDR3 region has 13 residues. Germline V CDR1 and CDR2: SQVTM, ANQGSEA. CDR3 in amino acids: CSAGSIRDTEAFF. The CDR3 bases are TGCAGCGCTGGGTCGATCCGAGACACTGAAGCTTTCTTT.

This clonotype was detected a few times. V is TRBV20-1 and J is TRBJ1-5; D possibly corresponds to TRBD1 (6 bases). CDR1 DFQATT and CDR2 SNEGSKA come from the germline V gene (reference sequence). Trimming removed 6 bases at V and 5 bases at J, with 11 bases between. This CDR3 region has 12 residues. CDR3 residues: CSAGRTDQPQHF. The CDR3 coding sequence is TGCAGTGCGGGACGGACAGATCAGCCCCAGCATTTT.

As for this clonotype: A read error may account for a junction end that differs from germline. The rearrangement links TRBV7-9 to TRBJ1-2; D remains unclear. This CDR3 spans 15 amino acids. The germline CDR1 and CDR2 sequences are SEHNR and FQNEAQ (reference sequence). The CDR3 reads CASSLAGPRAGGYTF. The CDR3, as DNA: TGCGCCAGCAGCCTCGCCGGACCTCGGGCCGGTGGCTACACCTTC.

The V and J genes are TRBV19 and TRBJ2-2; 9 positions match TRBD1. Germline V gene data show CDR1 as LNHDA and CDR2 as SQIVND (reference sequence). The CDR3 covers 15 residues. V gave up 6 bases and J gave up 7 bases; unmatched junction bases: 9. CDR3 amino acids: CASRLMGQGVGELFF. The CDR3 DNA follows: TGTGCCAGTAGACTCATGGGACAGGGCGTCGGGGAGCTGTTTTTT.

The rearrangement links TRBV12-3 or TRBV12-4 to TRBJ1-2, with D maybe TRBD1 (5 bases). V was shortened by 3 bases and J by 4 bases, with 12 bases between the two germline ends. The CDR3 is made up of 14 amino acids. CDR3 bases: TGTGCCAGCAGTTTCCTCGGGACGAGCTATGGCTACACCTTC. This encodes CASSFLGTSYGYTF.

Of note for this clonotype: The junction shows a germline mismatch at one end, possibly a read error. The V and J genes are TRBV7-6 and TRBJ2-2, with D possibly matching TRBD2 (6 bases). The CDR3 length is 16 residues. Germline CDR1 and CDR2: SGHVS and FNYEAQ. CDR3 nucleotides: TGTGCCAGCAGCTTAGTAGCAGGGCGGGGCACCGGGGAGCTGGTTTTT. Its protein is CASSLVAGRGTGELVF.

A few counts support this clonotype. The chain uses TRBV9 and TRBJ1-2; possible D gene TRBD1, 6 bases. This CDR3 is 18 amino acids long. Germline V gene lookup returns CDR1 SGDLS and CDR2 YYNGEE. V lost 1 base, J lost 8 bases, and 27 bases lay in between. This CDR3 is CASSVRTGHTTYPSGYTF. The CDR3 nucleotides are TGTGCCAGCAGCGTACGTACGGGACACACTACCTACCCGAGCGGCTACACCTTC.

In this sample, this clonotype turned up many times. The chain joins TRBV10-3 to TRBJ1-6; 7 nucleotides match TRBD1. V lost 0 bases, J lost 7 bases, and 3 bases stayed unmatched. Looked up from germline, CDR1 is ENHRY and CDR2 is SYGVKD. There are 15 residues in the CDR3. This CDR3 reads CAISESTGLNSPLHF. The CDR3 DNA reads as TGTGCCATCAGTGAGTCGACAGGGTTGAATTCACCCCTCCACTTT.

The V and J genes are TRBV24-1 and TRBJ2-3; D is undetermined. The V end was cut by 0 bases, the J end by 1 base, with 13 bases between. Germline-derived CDR1 and CDR2 are KGHDR and SFDVKD. The CDR3 runs to 17 residues. The CDR3 nucleotides are TGTGCCACCAGTGATTTGGATCGGGTAAGGGGCACAGATACGCAGTATTTT. Residues: CATSDLDRVRGTDTQYF.

A few counts support this clonotype. The V and J genes are TRBV9 and TRBJ2-7, with 9 bases fitting TRBD2. Germline trimming cut 7 bases from V and 0 bases from J; bases unmatched to any gene: 8. There are 15 residues in the CDR3. Germline V CDR1 and CDR2: SGDLS, YYNGEE. The CDR3 region is CASGPLGLASYEQYF. CDR3 sequence (DNA): TGTGCCAGCGGACCCTTGGGACTAGCCTCCTACGAGCAGTACTTC.